This T cell receptor beta chain was captured by sequencing in a study of T cells in tuberculosis. Chain pairing is unknown; alpha and beta were sequenced separately. Using immunoSEQ multiplex PCR, the repertoire was profiled, and TCRdb retains in-frame clones only, with some absent. The data contain 85,000 to 100,000 clones, approximately 90% of them singletons. Cells were sorted from thawed PBMC rested overnight and stained with GMM-loaded CD1B tetramer, viability dye and anti-CD3. The CD1B tetramers carried C32 glucose monomycolate purified from Rhodococcus equi. Per the germline V gene, CDR1 is LNHDA and CDR2 is SQIVND (reference sequence). The CDR3 consists of 16 residues. V was pared by 3 bases and J by 3 bases, with 17 bases between.

Sequenced material: CD1b-GMM tetramer-negative cells sorted from PBMCs. The chain joins TRBV19 to TRBJ1-2; a possible D gene is TRBD1 (6 bases). This TCR came from an adult woman with latent tuberculosis. As DNA, the CDR3 is TGTGCCAGTAGTATCATTTCGCCCAGGGGCGACTATGGCTACACCTTC. Translating gives CASSIISPRGDYGYTF.